These 3 T cell receptor beta chains share one sample of origin, sequenced in a study of blood T cell repertoires in COVID-19. Assay used: immunoSEQ multiplex PCR; TCRdb lists only in-frame clones, some missing. The sample consists of hundreds of thousands of clones, roughly nine tenths of them appearing once. Source material: PBMCs or T cells enriched from blood (not recorded which). These receptors were obtained from a man in his 60s who had recovered from COVID-19.

The rearrangement links TRBV27 to TRBJ2-7, with 7 bases that match TRBD1. V shed 6 bases and J 2 bases; nucleotides not matched to a gene: 13. Germline V gives CDR1 MNHEY, CDR2 SMNVEV (reference sequence). This CDR3 has 16 residues. The CDR3 is CASRSLGTAGTYEQYF. DNA for the CDR3: TGTGCCAGCAGGAGCCTCGGGACAGCAGGCACCTACGAGCAGTACTTC.

This clone was seen once. The chain couples TRBV6-5 to TRBJ1-1; tentative D call: TRBD1 (5 bases). The germline CDR1 and CDR2 sequences are MNHEY and SVGAGI. The V end lost 4 bases, the J end lost 3 bases, and 9 bases lay between the germline ends. The CDR3 runs 13 residues. CDR3 protein: CASSSRGDTEAFF. Written as DNA, the CDR3 is TGTGCCAGCAGTTCTCGGGGGGACACTGAAGCTTTCTTT.

The rearrangement links TRBV2 to TRBJ1-5; 7 positions match TRBD1. Germline V gives CDR1 SNHLY, CDR2 FYNNEI. This CDR3 is built from 15 residues. The J segment lost 2 bases and the V segment lost 7 bases, leaving 8 bases of the junction unmatched. CDR3 DNA: TGTGCCAGCACCTCACAGGGGCTAGGCAATCAGCCCCAGCATTTT. Translating it yields CASTSQGLGNQPQHF. Together with reference TRBV2 and TRBJ1-5, the CDR3 gives the full variable domain: EPEVTQTPSHQVTQMGQEVILRCVPISNHLYFYWYRQILGQKVEFLVSFYNNEISEKSEIFDDQFSVERPDGSNFTLKIRSTKLEDSAMYFCASTSQGLGNQPQHFGDGTRLSIL.